This TCR beta chain appears in the sequencing data of a study of T cell responses to AZD1222 COVID-19 vaccine. Study as a whole: Some second doses came at about 4 weeks and others at about 12 weeks; these were pooled. Study-level results: Researchers report vaccine-associated CD4 TCRs spanning spike, with dominance at 160-218 and 743-854.

Data came from immunoSEQ multiplex PCR; TCRdb stores just in-frame clones and leaves some out. Of 150,000 to 180,000 clones listed, 90% were seen once; the top ten hold about 1.7%. Comment on this clone: Its target is not known.

The CDR3 length is 15 residues. V trimming: 1 base; J trimming: 1 base; junction bases outside the gene matches: 5. Germline assignment: CDR1 SGHRS and CDR2 YFSETQ. The source of this sequence is an adult in good health. V usage is TRBV5-1 and J usage is TRBJ2-7, with TRBD1 matching 7 bases. Sequencing was performed on peripheral blood, taken on day 0 of AZD1222 vaccination. The CDR3 DNA is TGCGCCAGCAGCTTGAATCTGGGACAGTCCTACGAGCAGTACTTC. Its protein is CASSLNLGQSYEQYF.